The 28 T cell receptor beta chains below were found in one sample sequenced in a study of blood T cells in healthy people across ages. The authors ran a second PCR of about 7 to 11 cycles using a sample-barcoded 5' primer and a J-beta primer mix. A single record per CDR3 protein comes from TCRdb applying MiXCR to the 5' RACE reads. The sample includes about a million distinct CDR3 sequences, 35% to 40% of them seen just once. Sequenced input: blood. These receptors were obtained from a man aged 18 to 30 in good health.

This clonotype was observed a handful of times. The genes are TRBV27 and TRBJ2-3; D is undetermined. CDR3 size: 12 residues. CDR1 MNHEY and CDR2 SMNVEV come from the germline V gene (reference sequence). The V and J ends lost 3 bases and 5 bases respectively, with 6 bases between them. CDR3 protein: CASSFPEDTQYF. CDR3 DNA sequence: TGTGCCAGCAGTTTCCCTGAAGATACGCAGTATTTT.

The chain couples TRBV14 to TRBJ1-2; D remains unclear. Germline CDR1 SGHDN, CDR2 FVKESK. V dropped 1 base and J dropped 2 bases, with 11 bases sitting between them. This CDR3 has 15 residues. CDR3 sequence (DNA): TGTGCCAGCAGCCAAGTGGTCAGGTTGAACTATGGCTACACCTTC. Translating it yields CASSQVVRLNYGYTF.

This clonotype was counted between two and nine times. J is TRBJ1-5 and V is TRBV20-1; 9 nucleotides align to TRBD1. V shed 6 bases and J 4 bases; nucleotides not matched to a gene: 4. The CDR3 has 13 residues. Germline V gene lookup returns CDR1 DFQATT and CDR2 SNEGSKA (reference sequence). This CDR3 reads CSAGTGLNQPQHF. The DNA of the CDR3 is TGCAGTGCGGGGACAGGGCTTAATCAGCCCCAGCATTTT.

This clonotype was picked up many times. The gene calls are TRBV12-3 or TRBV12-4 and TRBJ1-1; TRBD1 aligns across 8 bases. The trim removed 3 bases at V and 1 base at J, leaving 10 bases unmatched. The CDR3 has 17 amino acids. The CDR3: CASSFNDRGWTNTEAFF. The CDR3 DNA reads TGTGCCAGCAGTTTCAATGACAGGGGATGGACGAACACTGAAGCTTTCTTT.

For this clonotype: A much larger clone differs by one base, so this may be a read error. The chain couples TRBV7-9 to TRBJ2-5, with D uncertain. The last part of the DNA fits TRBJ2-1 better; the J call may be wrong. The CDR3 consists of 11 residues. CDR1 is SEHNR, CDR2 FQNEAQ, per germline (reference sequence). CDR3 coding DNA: TGTGCCAGCAGCCGCCAAGAGACCCAGTTCTTC. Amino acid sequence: CASSRQETQFF.

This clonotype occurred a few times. The DNA for the CDR3 is TGTGCCAGCACGCCTAACGGAGTACTAACTAGCACAGATACGCAGTATTTT. It is translated as CASTPNGVLTSTDTQYF. The V gene is TRBV6-1, the J gene TRBJ2-3; no clear D gene. V lost 7 bases and J 0 bases, leaving 20 bases between the germline ends. The CDR3 runs 17 residues. The germline V gene has CDR1 MNHNS and CDR2 SASEGT.

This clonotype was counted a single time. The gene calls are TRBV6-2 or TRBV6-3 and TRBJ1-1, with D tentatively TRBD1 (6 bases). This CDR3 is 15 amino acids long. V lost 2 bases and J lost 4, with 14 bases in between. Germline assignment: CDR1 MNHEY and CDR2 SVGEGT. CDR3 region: CASSYVGAVGTEAFF. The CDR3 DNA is TGTGCCAGCAGTTACGTGGGGGCCGTGGGCACTGAAGCTTTCTTT.

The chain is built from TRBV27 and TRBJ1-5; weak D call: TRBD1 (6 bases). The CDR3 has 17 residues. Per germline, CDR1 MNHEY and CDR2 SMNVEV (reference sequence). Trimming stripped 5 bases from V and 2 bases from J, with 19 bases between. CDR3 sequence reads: CASSERGPPWGNQPQHF. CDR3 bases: TGTGCCAGCAGTGAACGGGGGCCTCCTTGGGGCAATCAGCCCCAGCATTTT.

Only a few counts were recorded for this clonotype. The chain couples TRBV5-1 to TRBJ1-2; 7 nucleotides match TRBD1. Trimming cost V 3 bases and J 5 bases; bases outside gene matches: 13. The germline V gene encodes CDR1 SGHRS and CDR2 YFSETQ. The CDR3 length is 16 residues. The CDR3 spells CASSSDVDRVGYGYTF. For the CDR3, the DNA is TGCGCCAGCAGCTCGGACGTCGACAGGGTGGGGTATGGCTACACCTTC.

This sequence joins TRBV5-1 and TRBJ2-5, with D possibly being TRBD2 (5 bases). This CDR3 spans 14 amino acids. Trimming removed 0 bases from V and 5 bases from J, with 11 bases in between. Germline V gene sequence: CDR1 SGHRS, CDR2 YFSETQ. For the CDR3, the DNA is TGCGCCAGCAGCTTGGGCGTGGGGAGCGAGACCCAGTACTTC. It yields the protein CASSLGVGSETQYF. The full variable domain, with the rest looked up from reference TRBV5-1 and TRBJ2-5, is KAGVTQTPRYLIKTRGQQVTLSCSPISGHRSVSWYQQTPGQGLQFLFEYFSETQRNKGNFPGRFSGRQFSNSRSEMNVSTLELGDSALYLCASSLGVGSETQYFGPGTRLLVL.

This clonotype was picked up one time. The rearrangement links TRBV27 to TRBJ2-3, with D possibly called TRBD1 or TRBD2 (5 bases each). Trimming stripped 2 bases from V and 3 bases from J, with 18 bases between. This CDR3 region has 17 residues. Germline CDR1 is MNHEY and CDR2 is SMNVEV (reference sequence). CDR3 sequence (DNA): TGTGCCAGCAGTTTAGACCGGGGCCGAGCCTGGACAGATACGCAGTATTTT. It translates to CASSLDRGRAWTDTQYF.

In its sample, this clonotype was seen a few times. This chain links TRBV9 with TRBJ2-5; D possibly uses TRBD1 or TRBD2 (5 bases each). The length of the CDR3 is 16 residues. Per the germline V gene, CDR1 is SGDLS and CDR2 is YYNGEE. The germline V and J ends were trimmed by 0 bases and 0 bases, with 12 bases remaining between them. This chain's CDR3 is CASSVETGGYQETQYF. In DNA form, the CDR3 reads TGTGCCAGCAGCGTAGAAACAGGCGGGTACCAAGAGACCCAGTACTTC.

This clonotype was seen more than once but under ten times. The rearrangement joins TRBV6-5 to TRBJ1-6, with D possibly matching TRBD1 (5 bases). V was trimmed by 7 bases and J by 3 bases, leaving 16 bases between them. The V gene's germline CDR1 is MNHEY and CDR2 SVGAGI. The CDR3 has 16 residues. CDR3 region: CASKSGTGDYNSPLHF. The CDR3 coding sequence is TGTGCCAGCAAATCCGGGACGGGTGACTATAATTCACCCCTCCACTTT.

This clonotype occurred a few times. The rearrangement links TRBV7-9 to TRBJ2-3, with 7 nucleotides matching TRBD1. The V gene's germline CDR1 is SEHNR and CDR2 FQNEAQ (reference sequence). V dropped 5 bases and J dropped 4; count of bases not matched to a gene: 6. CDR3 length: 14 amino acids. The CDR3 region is CASSTGTAPDTQYF. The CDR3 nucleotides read TGTGCCAGCAGCACCGGGACAGCCCCAGATACGCAGTATTTT.

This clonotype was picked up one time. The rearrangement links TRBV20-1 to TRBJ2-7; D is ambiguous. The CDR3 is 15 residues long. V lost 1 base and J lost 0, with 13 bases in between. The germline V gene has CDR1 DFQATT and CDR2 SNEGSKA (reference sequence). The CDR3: CSARAFGQNSYEQYF. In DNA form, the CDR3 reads TGCAGTGCTAGAGCGTTTGGGCAGAACTCCTACGAGCAGTACTTC.

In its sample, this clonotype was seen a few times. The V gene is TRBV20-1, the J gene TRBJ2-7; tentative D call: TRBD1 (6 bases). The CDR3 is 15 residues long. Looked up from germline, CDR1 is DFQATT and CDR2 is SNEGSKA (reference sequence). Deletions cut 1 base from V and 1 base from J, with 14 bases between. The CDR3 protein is CSARVLAGVSYEQYF. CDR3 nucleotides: TGCAGTGCTAGAGTACTTGCAGGGGTGTCCTACGAGCAGTACTTC.

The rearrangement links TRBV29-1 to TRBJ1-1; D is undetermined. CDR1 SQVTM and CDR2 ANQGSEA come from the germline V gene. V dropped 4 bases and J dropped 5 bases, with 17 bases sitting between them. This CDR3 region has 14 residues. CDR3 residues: CSVVPPLGSTEAFF. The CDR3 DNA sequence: TGCAGCGTTGTACCACCCCTAGGGAGTACTGAAGCTTTCTTT.

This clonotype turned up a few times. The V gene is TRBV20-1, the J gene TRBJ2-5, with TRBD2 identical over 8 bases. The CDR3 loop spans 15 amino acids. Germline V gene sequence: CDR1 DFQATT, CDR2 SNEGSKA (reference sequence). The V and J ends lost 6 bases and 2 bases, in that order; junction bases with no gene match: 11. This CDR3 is CSAAGSSGDQETQYF. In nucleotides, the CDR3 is TGCAGTGCAGCTGGGAGTAGCGGGGATCAAGAGACCCAGTACTTC.

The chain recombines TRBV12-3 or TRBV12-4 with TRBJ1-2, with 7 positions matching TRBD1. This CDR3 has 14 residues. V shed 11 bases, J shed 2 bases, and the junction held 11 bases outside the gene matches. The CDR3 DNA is TGTGCCGCCGGATTCCCGGGACAGAACTATGGCTACACCTTC. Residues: CAAGFPGQNYGYTF.

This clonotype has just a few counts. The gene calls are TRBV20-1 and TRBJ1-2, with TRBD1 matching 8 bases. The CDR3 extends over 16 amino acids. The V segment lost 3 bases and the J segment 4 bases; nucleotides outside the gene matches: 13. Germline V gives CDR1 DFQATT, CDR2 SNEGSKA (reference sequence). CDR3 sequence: CSASSPGQGGAYGYTF. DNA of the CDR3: TGCAGTGCTAGTTCCCCCGGACAGGGAGGGGCCTATGGCTACACCTTC.

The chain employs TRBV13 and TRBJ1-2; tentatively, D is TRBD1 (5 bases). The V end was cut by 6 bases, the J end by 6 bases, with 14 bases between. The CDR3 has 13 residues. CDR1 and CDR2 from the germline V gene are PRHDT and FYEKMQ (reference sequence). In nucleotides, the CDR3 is TGTGCCAGCAGTACCAAACCAGGGAATGGCTACACCTTC. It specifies CASSTKPGNGYTF. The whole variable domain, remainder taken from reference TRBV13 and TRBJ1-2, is AAGVIQSPRHLIKEKRETATLKCYPIPRHDTVYWYQQGPGQDPQFLISFYEKMQSDKGSIPDRFSAQQFSDYHSELNMSSLELGDSALYFCASSTKPGNGYTFGSGTRLTVV.

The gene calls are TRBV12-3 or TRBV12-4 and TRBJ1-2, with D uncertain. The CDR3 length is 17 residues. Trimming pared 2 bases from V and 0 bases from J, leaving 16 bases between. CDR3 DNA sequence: TGTGCCAGCAGTTTAAGGGTATCGAGTCCGGCTAACTATGGCTACACCTTC. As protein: CASSLRVSSPANYGYTF.

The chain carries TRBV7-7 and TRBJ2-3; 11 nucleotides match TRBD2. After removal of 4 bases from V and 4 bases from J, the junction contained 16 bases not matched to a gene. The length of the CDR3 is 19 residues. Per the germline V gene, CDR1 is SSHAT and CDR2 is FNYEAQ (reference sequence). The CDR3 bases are TGTGCCAGCAGCTCTTTTTCGTCTGCTAGCGGGGGGCCCGCAGATACGCAGTATTTT. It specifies CASSSFSSASGGPADTQYF.

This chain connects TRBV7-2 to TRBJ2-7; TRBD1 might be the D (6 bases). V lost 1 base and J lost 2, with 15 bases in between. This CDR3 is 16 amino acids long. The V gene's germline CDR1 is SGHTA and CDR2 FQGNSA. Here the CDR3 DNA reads TGTGCCAGCAGCTTAGTATCAGGGGATTCCACCTACGAGCAGTACTTC. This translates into CASSLVSGDSTYEQYF.

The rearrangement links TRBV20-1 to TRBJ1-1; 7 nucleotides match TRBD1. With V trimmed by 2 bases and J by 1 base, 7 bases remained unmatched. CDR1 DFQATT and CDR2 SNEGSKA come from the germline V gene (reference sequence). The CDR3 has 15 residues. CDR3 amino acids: CSARTFGQENTEAFF. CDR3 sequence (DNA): TGCAGTGCTAGAACTTTCGGACAGGAGAACACTGAAGCTTTCTTT.

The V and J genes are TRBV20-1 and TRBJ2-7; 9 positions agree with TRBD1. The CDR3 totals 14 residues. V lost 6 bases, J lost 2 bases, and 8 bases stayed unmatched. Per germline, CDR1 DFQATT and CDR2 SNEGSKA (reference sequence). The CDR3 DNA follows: TGCAGTGCAACAACCGGGACAGGGACCTACGAGCAGTACTTC. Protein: CSATTGTGTYEQYF.

In DNA, the CDR3 is TGTGCCATCAGTGAGGGGCGCGTAGCTTTCTTT. It specifies CAISEGRVAFF. The chain employs TRBV10-3 and TRBJ1-1; D is uncertain. The CDR3 has 11 residues. Deletions cut 2 bases from V and 10 bases from J, with 8 bases between. In germline, CDR1 is ENHRY, CDR2 SYGVKD.

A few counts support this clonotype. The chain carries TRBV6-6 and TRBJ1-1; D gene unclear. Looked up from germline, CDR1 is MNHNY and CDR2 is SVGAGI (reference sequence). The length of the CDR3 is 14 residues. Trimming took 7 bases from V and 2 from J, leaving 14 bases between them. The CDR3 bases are TGTGCCAGCACCGAGTCGAGTCTAAACACTGAAGCTTTCTTT. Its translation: CASTESSLNTEAFF.